What follows are 27 T cell receptor beta chains derived from one specimen sequenced in a study of shared clonotypes between healthy human individuals. Profiled with immunoSEQ multiplex PCR; TCRdb holds only in-frame clones, not every one. The table has approximately 1.1 million clones, around 78% seen once; the top ten hold under 0.6%. The sample comprised memory CD4+ T cells from PBMCs. Noted subset: CD45RA-negative fraction. These TCRs come from a man aged 18 to 29 in good health. Some clones in this sample may be carry-over from other donors' samples.

The rearrangement links TRBV27 to TRBJ2-3; D perhaps matches TRBD1 (5 bases). CDR1 and CDR2 (germline): MNHEY, SMNVEV (reference sequence). The ends were cut back, 2 bases at V and 3 bases at J, with 18 bases in the middle. The CDR3 is 17 amino acids. The DNA for the CDR3 is TGTGCCAGCAGTTTAGGGTCTTGGGGCGTGGAGACAGATACGCAGTATTTT. Translating gives CASSLGSWGVETDTQYF.

The chain links TRBV7-3 to TRBJ2-5; no definite D call. CDR1 and CDR2 from the germline V gene are SGHTA and FQGTGA. The V gene lost 4 bases and the J gene lost 9 bases, with 12 bases spanning the gap. The CDR3 spans 12 residues. The CDR3 DNA follows: TGTGCCAGCAGCTCCAAAGGTAGGGCCCAGTACTTC. This translates into CASSSKGRAQYF.

The sample holds a few counts of this clone. The CDR3: CASKRGDTEAFF. DNA for the CDR3: TGTGCCAGCAAGAGGGGGGACACTGAAGCTTTCTTT. The rearrangement links TRBV28 to TRBJ1-1; possibly TRBD1 for D (6 bases). Germline V gene sequence: CDR1 MDHEN, CDR2 SYDVKM. CDR3 length: 12 amino acids. Between the trimmed V and J ends, which lost 7 bases and 3 bases, there was a span of 9 bases.

This clone was seen a single time. The J gene is TRBJ1-1, the V gene TRBV2; D remains unclear. There are 11 residues in the CDR3. Trimming removed 4 bases from V and 8 bases from J, with 8 bases in between. Looked up from germline, CDR1 is SNHLY and CDR2 is FYNNEI. CDR3 sequence (DNA): TGTGCCAGCAGTGTGTTCGAAGAAGCTTTCTTT. This translates into CASSVFEEAFF.

The V gene is TRBV28, the J gene TRBJ2-5; D is possibly TRBD2 (5 bases). Trimming shortened V by 6 bases and J by 2 bases, and 16 bases separated the two germline ends. CDR3 length: 15 amino acids. Germline CDR1 reads MDHEN; CDR2 reads SYDVKM. The CDR3 DNA is TGTGCCAGCAGCCGAGGGCGGCGGAAACAAGAGACCCAGTACTTC. The encoded protein is CASSRGRRKQETQYF.

V usage is TRBV30 and J usage is TRBJ2-5; TRBD1 is a possible D gene (5 bases). V gave up 5 bases and J gave up 1 base, with 11 bases separating them. The germline gives CDR1 GTSNPN, CDR2 SVGIG (reference sequence). The CDR3 contains 13 residues. The CDR3 sequence is CAWGRGGQETQYF. CDR3 sequence (DNA): TGTGCCTGGGGTAGGGGCGGCCAAGAGACCCAGTACTTC.

This clone has a handful of counts. The chain combines TRBV30 with TRBJ2-1; D gene ambiguous. CDR1 is GTSNPN, CDR2 SVGIG, per germline (reference sequence). The CDR3 sequence is 15 residues long. V was trimmed by 0 bases and J by 10 bases, leaving 19 bases between them. The CDR3 DNA follows: TGTGCCTGGAGTGTTTGGGCCAGGACCGGCACCGAGCAGTTCTTC. It translates to CAWSVWARTGTEQFF.

J is TRBJ1-2 and V is TRBV7-9; D might be TRBD1 (5 bases). Trimming cost V 0 bases and J 3 bases, with 11 bases left between them. This CDR3 region has 15 residues. CDR1 and CDR2 from the germline V gene are SEHNR and FQNEAQ (reference sequence). The CDR3 DNA reads as TGTGCCAGCAGCTTAGCTCAGGGTGTGGACTATGGCTACACCTTC. As protein: CASSLAQGVDYGYTF.

The chain joins TRBV18 to TRBJ2-6; 11 nucleotides match TRBD1. The CDR3 totals 17 residues. Trimming cost V 6 bases and J 2 bases; bases outside gene matches: 6. The germline V gene encodes CDR1 KGHSH and CDR2 LQKENI. CDR3 in amino acids: CASSPGTGGTGANVLTF. The CDR3 DNA follows: TGTGCCAGCTCGCCCGGGACAGGGGGAACTGGGGCCAACGTCCTGACTTTC.

The rearrangement links TRBV5-6 to TRBJ1-2; 8 nucleotides align to TRBD1. Germline V gene data show CDR1 as SGHDT and CDR2 as YYEEEE. CDR3 length equals 16 residues. The trim removed 1 base at V and 4 bases at J, leaving 9 bases unmatched. The DNA for the CDR3 is TGTGCCAGCAGCTTGTGGGCGACAGGGGCCCGCTATGGCTACACCTTC. As protein: CASSLWATGARYGYTF. The whole variable domain, filled in from reference TRBV5-6 and TRBJ1-2, reads DAGVTQSPTHLIKTRGQQVTLRCSPKSGHDTVSWYQQALGQGPQFIFQYYEEEERQRGNFPDRFSGHQFPNYSSELNVNALLLGDSALYLCASSLWATGARYGYTFGSGTRLTVV.

V and J are TRBV11-2 and TRBJ2-1; tentative D call: TRBD1 (7 bases). With 1 base removed from V and 7 bases from J, the gap between germline ends came to 17 bases. From germline, CDR1 is SGHAT and CDR2 FQNNGV. CDR3 size: 16 residues. Here the CDR3 DNA reads TGTGCCAGCAGCTTAGGTAGGGGGCGGAGGGAGAATGAGCAGTTCTTC. Protein: CASSLGRGRRENEQFF. The whole variable domain, filled in from reference TRBV11-2 and TRBJ2-1, reads EAGVAQSPRYKIIEKRQSVAFWCNPISGHATLYWYQQILGQGPKLLIQFQNNGVVDDSQLPKDRFSAERLKGVDSTLKIQPAKLEDSAVYLCASSLGRGRRENEQFFGPGTRLTVL.

The V call is TRBV6-6, the J call TRBJ2-7, with unresolved D. This CDR3 has 13 residues. With 11 bases removed from V and 6 bases from J, the gap between germline ends came to 20 bases. Germline values: CDR1 MNHNY, CDR2 SVGAGI (reference sequence). In nucleotides, the CDR3 is TGTGCCTGTACAGCTCCTCCCGCCGCCGAGCAGTACTTC. Translation: CACTAPPAAEQYF.

In nucleotides, the CDR3 is TGCGCCAGCAGCTTGGTAGGCCCCGGGACGGAGACCCAGTACTTC. Translating gives CASSLVGPGTETQYF. This chain links TRBV5-1 with TRBJ2-5; the D gene could be TRBD1 or TRBD2 (5 bases each). CDR3 size: 15 residues. Between the trimmed V and J ends, which lost 0 bases and 5 bases, there was a span of 14 bases. Germline CDR1 reads SGHRS; CDR2 reads YFSETQ.

Of note for this clone: A read error may explain this, as a much larger clone is one base away. This same CDR3 is encoded by further DNA sequences in the sample. The J gene is TRBJ2-3, the V gene TRBV5-4; no definite D call. With 3 bases removed from V and 0 bases from J, the gap between germline ends came to 8 bases. Germline lookup yields CDR1 SGHNT and CDR2 YYREEE (reference sequence). This CDR3 is 14 amino acids long. CDR3 in DNA: TGTGCCAGCAGCTCTCAGTCTAGCACAGATACGCAGTATTTT. It encodes CASSSQSSTDTQYF.

This clone was detected a few times. The V gene is TRBV7-2, the J gene TRBJ1-4; weak D call: TRBD1 (5 bases). Deletions cut 4 bases from V and 5 bases from J, with 14 bases between. This CDR3 contains 15 residues. CDR1 SGHTA and CDR2 FQGNSA come from the germline V gene. CDR3 loop: CASSWARGYNEKLFF. DNA of the CDR3: TGTGCCAGCAGCTGGGCGAGGGGCTACAATGAAAAACTGTTTTTT.

The V call is TRBV7-7, the J call TRBJ2-5; possibly TRBD1 for D (6 bases). V was shortened by 5 bases and J by 2 bases, with 9 bases between the two germline ends. CDR3 length: 13 amino acids. The germline CDR1 and CDR2 sequences are SSHAT and FNYEAQ (reference sequence). CDR3 coding DNA: TGTGCCAGCAGCAGGGACAAACAAGAGACCCAGTACTTC. Translation: CASSRDKQETQYF.

To note about this clone: The sample carries other DNA sequences with the same CDR3. V is TRBV5-1 and J is TRBJ2-7; tentatively, D is TRBD2 (5 bases). V was shortened by 0 bases and J by 0 bases, with 7 bases between the two germline ends. Looked up from germline, CDR1 is SGHRS and CDR2 is YFSETQ. The CDR3 consists of 14 residues. CDR3 region: CASSLGTSSYEQYF. Here the CDR3 DNA reads TGCGCCAGCAGCTTGGGGACTTCCTCCTACGAGCAGTACTTC.

In the case of this clone: This same CDR3 is encoded by further DNA sequences in the sample. The chain carries TRBV27 and TRBJ2-3, with TRBD2 matching over 7 bases. This CDR3 spans 13 amino acids. The V gene's germline CDR1 is MNHEY and CDR2 SMNVEV (reference sequence). The V segment lost 2 bases and the J segment 4 bases; nucleotides outside the gene matches: 0. CDR3 nucleotides: TGTGCCAGCAGTTTACGGGGGGCAGATACGCAGTATTTT. Residues: CASSLRGADTQYF.

The chain combines TRBV7-2 with TRBJ1-1; D remains ambiguous. V shed 3 bases and J shed 4 bases, with 12 bases lying between them. CDR1 is SGHTA and CDR2 is FQGNSA in the germline V gene. This CDR3 has 14 amino acids. The CDR3 nucleotides are TGTGCCAGCAGCTTCGGGGTGACGGGCACTGAAGCTTTCTTT. This encodes CASSFGVTGTEAFF.

The rearrangement links TRBV5-1 to TRBJ1-2, with 7 bases fitting TRBD1. V gave up 4 bases and J gave up 8 bases; unmatched junction bases: 11. The CDR3 extends over 14 amino acids. Germline values: CDR1 SGHRS, CDR2 YFSETQ. The CDR3, as DNA: TGCGCCAGCAGCACAGGCGACAGGGTGGAAGGCTACACCTTC. Translation: CASSTGDRVEGYTF.

This CDR3 reads CASSPRRDEQYF. CDR3 nucleotide sequence: TGTGCCAGCTCACCCCGAAGGGACGAGCAGTACTTC. The V call is TRBV18, the J call TRBJ2-7; D not certain. The CDR3 runs 12 residues. V lost 3 bases, J lost 5 bases, and 8 bases lay in between. Per the germline V gene, CDR1 is KGHSH and CDR2 is LQKENI.

This chain connects TRBV6-1 to TRBJ2-2; D is possibly TRBD1 (6 bases). Germline loops: CDR1 MNHNS, CDR2 SASEGT. Trimming pared 6 bases from V and 0 bases from J, leaving 11 bases between. The CDR3 runs to 15 residues. The CDR3 bases are TGTGCCAGCAGGTTGACAGGAACGAACACCGGGGAGCTGTTTTTT. Translation gives CASRLTGTNTGELFF.

This clone was seen a handful of times. The V call is TRBV2, the J call TRBJ1-2; D gene uncertain. The germline CDR1 and CDR2 sequences are SNHLY and FYNNEI. There are 10 residues in the CDR3. The V end lost 7 bases, the J end lost 2 bases, and 2 bases lay between the germline ends. This chain's CDR3 is CASKNYGYTF. In DNA form, the CDR3 reads TGTGCCAGCAAAAACTATGGCTACACCTTC.

This clone was seen a handful of times. The chain is built from TRBV5-1 and TRBJ2-1; D might be TRBD2 (6 bases). This CDR3 spans 16 amino acids. V was shortened by 4 bases and J by 7 bases, with 21 bases between the two germline ends. CDR1 is SGHRS and CDR2 is YFSETQ in the germline V gene. The CDR3 sequence is CASSTTLGGRINEQFF. CDR3 DNA sequence: TGCGCCAGCAGCACCACCCTGGGAGGTAGAATTAATGAGCAGTTCTTC.

V is TRBV11-2 and J is TRBJ2-7; TRBD2 matches 14 bases. This CDR3 is 18 amino acids long. Trimming at V came to 4 bases and at J to 2 bases, leaving 10 bases not matched to a gene. From germline, CDR1 is SGHAT and CDR2 FQNNGV. The CDR3 region is CASSSKTSGRAGTYEQYF. In nucleotides, the CDR3 is TGTGCCAGCAGCTCCAAGACTAGCGGGAGGGCCGGAACCTACGAGCAGTACTTC.

The chain has TRBV19 and TRBJ1-1; 7 nucleotides match TRBD1. Trimming removed 2 bases from V and 4 bases from J; junction bases left unmatched: 1. The germline V gene encodes CDR1 LNHDA and CDR2 SQIVND (reference sequence). The CDR3 sequence is 13 residues long. The CDR3 loop is CASSIYRGTEAFF. The CDR3 bases are TGTGCCAGTAGTATATACAGGGGCACTGAAGCTTTCTTT.

This clone was seen just once. This may arise from a read error, as a much more abundant clone is one base away. V is TRBV30 and J is TRBJ2-4; 7 nucleotides agree with TRBD2. This CDR3 has 13 amino acids. Per the germline V gene, CDR1 is GTSNPN and CDR2 is SVGIG (reference sequence). The DNA of the CDR3 is TGTGCCTGGAGTGTGAACGGGAGGAACATTCGGTACTTC. This translates into CAWSVNGRNIRYF.